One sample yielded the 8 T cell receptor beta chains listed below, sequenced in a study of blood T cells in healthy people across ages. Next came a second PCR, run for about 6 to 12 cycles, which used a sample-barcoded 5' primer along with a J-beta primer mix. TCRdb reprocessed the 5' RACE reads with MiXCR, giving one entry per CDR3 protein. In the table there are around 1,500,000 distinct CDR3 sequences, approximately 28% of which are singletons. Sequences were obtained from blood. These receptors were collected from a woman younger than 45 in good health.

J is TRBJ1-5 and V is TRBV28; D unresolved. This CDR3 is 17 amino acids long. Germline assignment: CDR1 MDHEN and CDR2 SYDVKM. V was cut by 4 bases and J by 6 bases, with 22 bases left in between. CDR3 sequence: CASSSDGYPTSGQPQHF. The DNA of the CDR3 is TGTGCCAGCAGTTCGGACGGATATCCAACGTCTGGTCAGCCCCAGCATTTT. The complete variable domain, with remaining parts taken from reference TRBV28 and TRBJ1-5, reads DVKVTQSSRYLVKRTGEKVFLECVQDMDHENMFWYRQDPGLGLRLIYFSYDVKMKEKGDIPEGYSVSREKKERFSLILESASTNQTSMYLCASSSDGYPTSGQPQHFGDGTRLSIL.

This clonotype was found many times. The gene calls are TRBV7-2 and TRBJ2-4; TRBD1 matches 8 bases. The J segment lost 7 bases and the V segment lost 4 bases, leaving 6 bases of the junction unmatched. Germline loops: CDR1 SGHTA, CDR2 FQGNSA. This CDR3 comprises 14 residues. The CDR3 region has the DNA TGTGCCAGCAGCTACCGGACAGGGAACAACATTCAGTACTTC. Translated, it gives CASSYRTGNNIQYF.

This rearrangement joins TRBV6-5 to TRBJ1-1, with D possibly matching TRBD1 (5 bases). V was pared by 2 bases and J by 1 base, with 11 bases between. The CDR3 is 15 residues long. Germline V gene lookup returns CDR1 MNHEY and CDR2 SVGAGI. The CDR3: CASSYRGSWNTEAFF. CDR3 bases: TGTGCCAGCAGTTACCGGGGGTCTTGGAACACTGAAGCTTTCTTT.

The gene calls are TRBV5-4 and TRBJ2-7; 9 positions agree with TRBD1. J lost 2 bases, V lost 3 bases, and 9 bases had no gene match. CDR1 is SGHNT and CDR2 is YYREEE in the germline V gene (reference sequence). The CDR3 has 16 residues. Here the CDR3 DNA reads TGTGCCAGCAGCTCCGGAGCGGGACAGGGAGCCTACGAGCAGTACTTC. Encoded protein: CASSSGAGQGAYEQYF.

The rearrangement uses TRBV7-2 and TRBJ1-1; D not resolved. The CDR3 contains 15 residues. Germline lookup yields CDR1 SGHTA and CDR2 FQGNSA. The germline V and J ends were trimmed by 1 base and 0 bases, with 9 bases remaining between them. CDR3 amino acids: CASSLVSRMNTEAFF. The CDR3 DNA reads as TGTGCCAGCAGCTTAGTTAGCCGGATGAACACTGAAGCTTTCTTT.

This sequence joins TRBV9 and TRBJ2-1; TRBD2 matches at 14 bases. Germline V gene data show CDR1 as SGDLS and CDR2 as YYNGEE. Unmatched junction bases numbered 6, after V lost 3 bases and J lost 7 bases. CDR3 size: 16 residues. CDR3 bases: TGTGCCAGCAGCGAGACCGGGACTAGCGGGAGAAATGAGCAGTTCTTC. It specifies CASSETGTSGRNEQFF.

The CDR3 nucleotides read TGTGCCAGCAGCTTTTCTAGGGTAGATACGCAGTATTTT. Amino acid sequence: CASSFSRVDTQYF. The chain carries TRBV7-2 and TRBJ2-3; no firm D call. The germline V gene encodes CDR1 SGHTA and CDR2 FQGNSA. CDR3 length: 13 residues. V was clipped by 3 bases and J by 5 bases, with 9 bases between them.

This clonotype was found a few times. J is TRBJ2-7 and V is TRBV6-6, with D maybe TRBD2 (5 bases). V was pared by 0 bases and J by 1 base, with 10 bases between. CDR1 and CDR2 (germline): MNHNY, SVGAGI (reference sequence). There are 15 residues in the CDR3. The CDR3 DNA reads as TGTGCCAGCAGTTACTCGCTACTAGTGTCCTACGAGCAGTACTTC. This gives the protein CASSYSLLVSYEQYF.